This T cell receptor (beta chain) was sequenced during a study of Ad26.COV2.S vaccination and SARS-CoV-2 variants. Study summary: Trial arm assignment for the donor was COV1001 Ad26.COV2.S.

Profiling relied on immunoSEQ multiplex PCR, and the TCRdb table lists in-frame clones only, not all of them. The sample has 300,000 to 450,000 clones; approximately 85% are singletons. Between the trimmed V and J ends, which lost 4 bases and 4 bases, there was a span of 11 bases. CDR3 length: 13 amino acids. Germline CDR1 and CDR2: LGHDT and YNNKEL (reference sequence). Whole-study findings and limits: Placebo recipients showed lower spike-specific TCR breadth than vaccinees.

With regard to this clone: Antigen specificity is unknown.

Sample treatment: around 19 received Ad26.COV2.S at low or high dose, single or two shots; about 5 received placebo; per-sample allocation not given. Vaccine and placebo recipients were sampled on day 63 after the first injection. An adult donor aged 18-55 years was enrolled in Boston. Specimen: peripheral blood, collected in a trial of Ad26.COV2.S vaccine versus placebo. This chain links TRBV3-1 (or the pseudogene TRBV3-2) with TRBJ2-7; perhaps TRBD1 as D (5 bases). This TCR was sampled from a person aged 18-65 years who received the Ad26.COV2.S COVID-19 vaccine or a placebo. The CDR3 nucleotides are TGTGCCAGCAGCCCGCAGGGCAAGTACGAGCAGTACTTC. As protein: CASSPQGKYEQYF.